This record covers a single TCR beta chain. Germline is not matched at one junction end, which may reflect a read error. The CDR3 loop spans 14 amino acids. CDR1 and CDR2 from the germline V gene are MNHEY and SMNVEV (reference sequence). The data were taken from a study of early T cells in non-severe SARS-CoV-2 infection. Each CDR3 protein gets one entry after TCRdb re-called the 5' RACE reads with MiXCR. The table shows about 67,000 distinct CDR3 sequences, with 11% occurring only once. The genes are TRBV27 and TRBJ2-2; 7 positions agree with TRBD2. The source of this sequence is an adult who was a healthcare worker with PCR-confirmed SARS-CoV-2 infection or an uninfected control (not recorded which). Material: whole blood. The chain's CDR3 is CASSLRGVTGELFF. In nucleotides, the CDR3 is TGTGCCAGCAGTTTACGGGGGGTCACCGGGGAGCTTTTTTTT.